This is a list of T cell receptor beta chains from one sample in a study of OX40 agonist ivuxolimab in advanced cancers. The method was immunoSEQ multiplex PCR; TCRdb's version includes in-frame clones alone and lacks a portion of them. This table has more than 13,000 clones, about 80% appearing once. This specimen consisted of CD4+ or CD8+ T cells sorted from blood, obtained in a trial of the OX40 agonist ivuxolimab. These TCRs come from an adult with an advanced solid tumor such as melanoma, head and neck, liver or kidney cancer. CDR3s include the opening cysteine and the closing phenylalanine or tryptophan. The D gene is left open where the match is weak. The size of a clone is reported for some rows only, either as once, few or many, or as a class for expanded clones.

V	size	J	D	CDR3	DNA
TRBV7-2	NA	TRBJ2-3	NA	CASSLMAASTDTQYF	TGTGCCAGCAGCTTAATGGCGGCTAGCACAGATACGCAGTATTTT
TRBV29-1	NA	TRBJ2-7	NA	CSARGVYEQYF	TGCAGCGCCCGAGGAGTCTACGAGCAGTACTTC
TRBV4-1	NA	TRBJ2-7	NA	CASTPGGTVTYEQYF	TGCGCCAGCACCCCAGGCGGGACAGTCACCTACGAGCAGTACTTC
TRBV4-1	NA	TRBJ2-6	NA	CASSQASGANVLTF	TGCGCCAGCAGCCAAGCATCTGGGGCCAACGTCCTGACTTTC
TRBV7-9	NA	TRBJ1-2	NA	CASSLGTDYGYTF	TGTGCCAGCAGCTTAGGAACAGACTATGGCTACACCTTC
TRBV19	NA	TRBJ2-1	NA	CATQGPLYNEQFF	TGTGCCACTCAGGGCCCCTTGTACAATGAGCAGTTCTTC
TRBV6-1	NA	TRBJ2-7	NA	CASSSFLGYEQYF	TGTGCCAGCAGTTCGTTTCTGGGGTACGAGCAGTACTTC
TRBV5-1	NA	TRBJ1-4	TRBD1	CASRQSRGNEKLFF	TGCGCCAGCAGGCAATCCAGGGGGAATGAAAAACTGTTTTTT
TRBV27	once	TRBJ2-3	NA	CASSEQWTIDTQYF	TGTGCCAGCTCTGAGCAGTGGACTATAGATACGCAGTATTTT
TRBV7-9	few	TRBJ2-1	NA	CASRQDYNEQFF	TGTGCCAGCAGACAAGACTACAATGAGCAGTTCTTC
TRBV4-1	NA	TRBJ2-7	TRBD1	CASSLLPGTGALEQYF	TGCGCCAGCAGCCTTTTACCCGGGACAGGGGCCCTCGAGCAGTACTTC
TRBV7-9	NA	TRBJ2-1	NA	CASSLPTPYNEQFF	TGTGCCAGCAGCTTACCAACACCGTACAATGAGCAGTTCTTC
TRBV11-2	NA	TRBJ2-1	TRBD2	CASSLENLLAGGFREQFF	TGTGCCAGCAGCTTAGAGAACCTACTAGCGGGGGGTTTCAGGGAGCAGTTCTTC
TRBV7-9	NA	TRBJ2-7	NA	CASSFGNEQYF	TGTGCCAGCAGTTTTGGGAACGAGCAGTACTTC